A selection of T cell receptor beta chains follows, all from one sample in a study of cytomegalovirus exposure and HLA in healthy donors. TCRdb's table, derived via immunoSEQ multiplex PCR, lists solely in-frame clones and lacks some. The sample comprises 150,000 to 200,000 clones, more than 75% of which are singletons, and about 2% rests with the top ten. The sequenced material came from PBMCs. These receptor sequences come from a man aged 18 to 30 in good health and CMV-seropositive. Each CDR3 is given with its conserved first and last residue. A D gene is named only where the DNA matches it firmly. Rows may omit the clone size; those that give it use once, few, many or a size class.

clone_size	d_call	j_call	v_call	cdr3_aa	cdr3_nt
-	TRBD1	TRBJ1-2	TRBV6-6	CASREGTDYGYTF	TGTGCCAGCAGGGAAGGGACAGACTATGGCTACACCTTC
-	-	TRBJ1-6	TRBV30	CAWRAQGNSPLHF	TGTGCCTGGAGAGCACAGGGCAATTCACCCCTCCACTTT
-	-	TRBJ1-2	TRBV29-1	CSVDYREHYGYTF	TGCAGCGTTGACTACAGGGAGCATTATGGCTACACCTTC
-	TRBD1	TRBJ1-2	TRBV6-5	CASSYSLDRGYTF	TGTGCCAGCAGTTACTCGTTGGACAGGGGCTACACCTTC
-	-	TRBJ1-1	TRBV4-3	CASSQDPGQLNTEAFF	TGCGCCAGCAGCCAAGATCCGGGACAATTGAACACTGAAGCTTTCTTT
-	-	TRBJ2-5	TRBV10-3	CAITDGRGETQYF	TGTGCCATCACTGACGGCCGGGGAGAGACCCAGTACTTC
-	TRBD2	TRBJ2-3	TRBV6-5	CASEGLAGGGGTQYF	TGTGCCAGCGAGGGACTAGCGGGGGGAGGAGGTACGCAGTATTTT
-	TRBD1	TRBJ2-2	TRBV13	CASSLGQGANTGELFF	TGTGCCAGCAGCCTGGGACAGGGGGCAAACACCGGGGAGCTGTTTTTT
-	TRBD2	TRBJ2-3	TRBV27	CASSLYSPGGTAPDTQYF	TGTGCCAGCAGTTTATATTCCCCGGGGGGGACCGCCCCAGATACGCAGTATTTT
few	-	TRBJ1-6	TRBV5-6	CASSLEGTGNSPLHF	TGTGCCAGCAGCTTGGAGGGTACAGGGAATTCACCCCTCCACTTT
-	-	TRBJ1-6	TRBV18	CASSPQQGLGNSPLHF	TGTGCCAGCTCACCACAGCAGGGGCTGGGAAATTCACCCCTCCACTTT
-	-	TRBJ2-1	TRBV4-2	CASSGGFHEQFF	TGTGCCAGCAGCGGAGGGTTCCATGAGCAGTTCTTC
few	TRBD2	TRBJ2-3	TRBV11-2	CASRGTSGATDTQYF	TGTGCCAGCCGCGGGACTAGCGGGGCCACAGATACGCAGTATTTT
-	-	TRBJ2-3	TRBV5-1	CASSLSGNLAAPDTQYF	TGCGCCAGCAGCTTGTCGGGAAATTTAGCGGCCCCAGATACGCAGTATTTT
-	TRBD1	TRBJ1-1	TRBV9	CASSGGDRGHTEAFF	TGTGCCAGCAGCGGGGGGGACAGGGGGCACACTGAAGCTTTCTTT
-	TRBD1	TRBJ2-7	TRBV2	CASSPGQGGYEQYF	TGTGCCAGCAGTCCGGGACAGGGAGGTTACGAGCAGTACTTC
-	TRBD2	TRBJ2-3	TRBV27	CASSSGGFPDTQYF	TGTGCCAGTTCTAGCGGGGGGTTCCCAGATACGCAGTATTTT
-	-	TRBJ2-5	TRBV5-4	CASSLSLAQEAQYF	TGTGCCAGCAGCTTGAGTCTAGCGCAAGAGGCCCAGTACTTC
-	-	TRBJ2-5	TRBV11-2	CASSPQRETQYF	TGTGCCAGCAGCCCTCAGAGGGAGACCCAGTACTTC
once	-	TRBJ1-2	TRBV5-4	CASSLTNTRGYTF	TGTGCCAGCAGCTTAACAAACACGAGGGGCTACACCTTC
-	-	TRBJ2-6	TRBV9	CASSVATGISGANGLTF	TGTGCCAGCAGCGTGGCGACAGGAATCTCTGGGGCCAACGGCCTGACTTTC
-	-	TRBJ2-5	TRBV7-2	CASSLVGEETQYF	TGTGCCAGCAGCTTAGTAGGGGAAGAGACCCAGTACTTC
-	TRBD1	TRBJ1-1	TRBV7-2	CASSPDRGLGTEAFF	TGTGCCAGCAGCCCGGACAGGGGGCTAGGGACTGAAGCTTTCTTT
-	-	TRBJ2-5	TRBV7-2	CASSRGSLRETQYF	TGTGCCAGCAGCCGAGGTAGCCTGCGAGAGACCCAGTACTTC
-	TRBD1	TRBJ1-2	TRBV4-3	CASSQDGQGYYGYTF	TGCGCCAGCAGCCAAGATGGACAGGGGTACTATGGCTACACCTTC
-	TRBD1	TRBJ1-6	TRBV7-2	CASSSQGDIYNSPLHF	TGTGCCAGCAGCTCCCAGGGGGACATCTATAATTCACCCCTCCACTTT
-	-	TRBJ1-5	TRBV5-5	CASSLLPGLGSNQPQHF	TGTGCCAGCAGCTTGCTTCCAGGGCTGGGGAGCAATCAGCCCCAGCATTTT
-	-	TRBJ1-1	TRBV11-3	CASSPSGTERAFF	TGTGCCAGCAGCCCCTCGGGTACGGAGCGTGCTTTCTTT
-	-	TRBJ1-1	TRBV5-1	CASSFGIANTEAFF	TGCGCCAGCAGCTTTGGTATAGCGAACACTGAAGCTTTCTTT
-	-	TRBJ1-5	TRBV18	CASSPRGNQPQHF	TGTGCCAGCTCACCGAGAGGCAATCAGCCCCAGCATTTT
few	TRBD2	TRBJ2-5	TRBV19	CASGVPGGGRETQYF	TGTGCCAGTGGAGTTCCGGGGGGGGGTCGGGAGACCCAGTACTTC
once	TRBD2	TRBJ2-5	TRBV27	CASSLYTGGGVGTQYF	TGTGCCAGCAGTTTATATACGGGAGGGGGAGTGGGGACCCAGTACTTC
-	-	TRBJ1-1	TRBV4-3	CASSQDGGPNTEAFF	TGCGCCAGCAGCCAAGATGGGGGCCCGAACACTGAAGCTTTCTTT
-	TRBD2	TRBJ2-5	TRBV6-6	CASSVAGGGQETQYF	TGTGCCAGCAGTGTAGCGGGGGGCGGTCAAGAGACCCAGTACTTC
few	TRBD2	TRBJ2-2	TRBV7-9	CASSFRTSGYITGELFF	TGTGCCAGCAGCTTCAGGACTAGCGGCTATATCACCGGGGAGCTGTTTTTT
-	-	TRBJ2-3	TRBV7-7	CASSLGRVGIDTQYF	TGTGCCAGCAGCTTAGGGCGGGTTGGAATCGATACGCAGTATTTT
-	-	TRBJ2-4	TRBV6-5	CATEEGKGSQYF	TGTGCCACTGAGGAGGGCAAGGGCAGTCAGTACTTC
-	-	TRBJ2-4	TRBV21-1	CASNSSRSPSKNSQYF	TGTGCCAGTAACTCCAGCAGGTCACCGAGCAAAAACAGTCAGTACTTC
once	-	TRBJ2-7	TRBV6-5	CASSYSSLGAREQYF	TGTGCCAGCAGTTACTCGAGTCTAGGGGCGAGGGAGCAGTACTTC
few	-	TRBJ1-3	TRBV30	CAWSVTGKTGNTIYF	TGTGCCTGGAGTGTCACAGGGAAGACTGGAAACACCATATATTTT
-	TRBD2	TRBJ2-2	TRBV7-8	CASSLGGGGAPGELFF	TGTGCCAGCAGCTTAGGAGGCGGGGGGGCCCCCGGGGAGCTGTTTTTT
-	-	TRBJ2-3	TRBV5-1	CASSSDGGATDTQYF	TGCGCCAGCAGCTCAGATGGGGGGGCCACAGATACGCAGTATTTT
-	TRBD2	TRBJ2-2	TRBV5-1	CASSYSTSGVNTGELFF	TGCGCCAGCAGCTACAGTACTAGCGGGGTAAATACCGGGGAGCTGTTTTTT
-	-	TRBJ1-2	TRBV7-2	CASSLGGYGYTF	TGTGCCAGCAGCTTAGGAGGGTATGGCTACACCTTC
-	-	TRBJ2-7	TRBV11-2	CASTLAPGGAHEQYF	TGTGCCAGCACCCTAGCCCCCGGGGGAGCCCACGAGCAGTACTTC
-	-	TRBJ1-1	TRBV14	CASSPSPGYTEAFF	TGTGCCAGCAGCCCCTCGCCCGGGTACACTGAAGCTTTCTTT
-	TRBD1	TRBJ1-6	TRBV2	CASKGGKGSYNSPLHF	TGTGCCAGCAAAGGGGGCAAAGGCTCCTATAATTCACCCCTCCACTTT
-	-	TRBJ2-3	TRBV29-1	CSVGLVLGDTQYF	TGCAGCGTTGGACTAGTACTTGGAGATACGCAGTATTTT
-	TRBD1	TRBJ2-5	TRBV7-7	CASSPGTGGSQYF	TGTGCCAGCAGCCCGGGGACAGGGGGTAGCCAGTACTTC
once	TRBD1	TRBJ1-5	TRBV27	CASSLGQGNQPQHF	TGTGCCAGCAGTCTAGGACAGGGAAATCAGCCCCAGCATTTT
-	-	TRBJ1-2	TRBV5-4	CASSHDEGRVYGYTF	TGTGCCAGCAGCCATGATGAGGGGAGGGTGTATGGCTACACCTTC
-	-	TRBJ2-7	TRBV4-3	CASSQQGYEQYF	TGCGCCAGCAGCCAGCAGGGCTACGAGCAGTACTTC
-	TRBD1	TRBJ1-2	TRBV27	CASSPGTGDDYGYTF	TGTGCCAGCAGTCCAGGGACAGGGGACGACTATGGCTACACCTTC
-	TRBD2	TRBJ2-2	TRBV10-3	CAIRTTSRPDGELFF	TGTGCCATCAGGACGACTAGCCGGCCCGACGGGGAGCTGTTTTTT
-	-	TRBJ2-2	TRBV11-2	CASRQMTAGGELFF	TGTGCCAGCAGACAAATGACTGCGGGCGGGGAGCTGTTTTTT
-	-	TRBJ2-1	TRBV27	CASSPSPGNIEQFF	TGTGCCAGCAGTCCCTCTCCAGGGAACATTGAGCAGTTCTTC
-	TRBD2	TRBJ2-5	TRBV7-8	CASSLSTSGQRVQYF	TGTGCCAGCAGCTTATCGACTAGCGGCCAAAGGGTTCAGTACTTC
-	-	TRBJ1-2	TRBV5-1	CASSAGSSEPYGYTF	TGCGCCAGCAGCGCGGGCAGTTCTGAACCCTATGGCTACACCTTC
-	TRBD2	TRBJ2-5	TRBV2	CASSRRGGETQYF	TGTGCCAGCAGCCGGCGGGGGGGGGAGACCCAGTACTTC
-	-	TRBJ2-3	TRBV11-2	CASSSTGTLLETQYF	TGTGCCAGCAGCTCCACCGGGACACTGCTGGAAACGCAGTATTTT